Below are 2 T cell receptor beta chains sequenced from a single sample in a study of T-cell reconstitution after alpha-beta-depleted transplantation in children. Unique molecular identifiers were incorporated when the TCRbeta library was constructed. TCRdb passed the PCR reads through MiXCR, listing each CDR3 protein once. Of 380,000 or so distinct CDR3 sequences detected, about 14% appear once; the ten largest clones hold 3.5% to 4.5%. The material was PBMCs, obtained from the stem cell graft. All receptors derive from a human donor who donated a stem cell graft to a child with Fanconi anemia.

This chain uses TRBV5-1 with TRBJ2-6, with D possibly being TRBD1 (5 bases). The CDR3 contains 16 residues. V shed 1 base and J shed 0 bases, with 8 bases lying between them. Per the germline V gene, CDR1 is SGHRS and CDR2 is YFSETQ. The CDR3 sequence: CASSLRQLSGANVLTF. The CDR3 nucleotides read TGCGCCAGCAGCTTGAGACAGCTCTCTGGGGCCAACGTCCTGACTTTC. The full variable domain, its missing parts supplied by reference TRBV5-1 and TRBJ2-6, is KAGVTQTPRYLIKTRGQQVTLSCSPISGHRSVSWYQQTPGQGLQFLFEYFSETQRNKGNFPGRFSGRQFSNSRSEMNVSTLELGDSALYLCASSLRQLSGANVLTFGAGSRLTVL.

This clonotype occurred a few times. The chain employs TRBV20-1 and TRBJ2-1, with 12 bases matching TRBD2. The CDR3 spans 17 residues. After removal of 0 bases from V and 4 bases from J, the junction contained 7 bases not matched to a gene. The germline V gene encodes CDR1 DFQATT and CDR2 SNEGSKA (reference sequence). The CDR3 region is CSARDKTSGGSYNEQFF. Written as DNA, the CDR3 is TGCAGTGCTAGAGATAAAACTAGCGGGGGGTCATACAATGAGCAGTTCTTC.